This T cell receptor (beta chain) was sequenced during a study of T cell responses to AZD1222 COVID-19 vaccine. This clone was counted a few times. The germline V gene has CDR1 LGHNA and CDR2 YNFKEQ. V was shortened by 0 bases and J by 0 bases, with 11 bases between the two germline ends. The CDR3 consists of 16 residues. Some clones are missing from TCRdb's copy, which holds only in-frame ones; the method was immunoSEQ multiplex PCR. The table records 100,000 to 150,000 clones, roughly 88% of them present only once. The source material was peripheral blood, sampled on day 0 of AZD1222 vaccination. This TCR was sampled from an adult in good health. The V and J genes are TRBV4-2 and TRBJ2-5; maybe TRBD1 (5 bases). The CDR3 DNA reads TGTGCCAGCAGCCAAGATCAGACAGCCTACCAAGAGACCCAGTACTTC. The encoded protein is CASSQDQTAYQETQYF.